These T cell receptor beta chains were read from a single sample in a study of lymphopenia after photon versus proton radiotherapy. Profiling relied on immunoSEQ multiplex PCR, and the TCRdb table lists in-frame clones only, not all of them. The sample shows about 160,000 clones, about 85% of them seen only once. The sample in question was peripheral blood, obtained from a patient treated with photon-based radiotherapy. These receptors originate from a man aged 50 or older with gastric cancer. Both conserved end residues are part of each CDR3. D genes are given only for firm matches. Rows may omit the clone size; those that give it use once, few, many or a size class.

CDR3 length: 14
D gene: .
J gene: TRBJ1-5
V gene: TRBV2
clone size: .
CDR3 protein: CASTFQESNQPQHF
CDR3 DNA: TGTGCCAGCACTTTCCAGGAGTCGAATCAGCCCCAGCATTTT

CDR3 length: 15
D gene: .
J gene: TRBJ2-2
V gene: TRBV19
clone size: .
CDR3 protein: CASSIPGVSTGELFF
CDR3 DNA: TGTGCCAGTAGTATACCCGGAGTCAGCACCGGGGAGCTGTTTTTT

CDR3 length: 13
D gene: TRBD1
J gene: TRBJ2-5
V gene: TRBV25-1
clone size: .
CDR3 protein: CASSSGGAETQYF
CDR3 DNA: TGTGCCAGCAGTTCAGGGGGCGCGGAGACCCAGTACTTC

CDR3 length: 15
D gene: .
J gene: TRBJ2-2
V gene: TRBV11-3
clone size: .
CDR3 protein: CASSLGTAVGGELFF
CDR3 DNA: TGTGCCAGCAGCTTAGGAACGGCGGTCGGCGGGGAGCTGTTTTTT

CDR3 length: 15
D gene: .
J gene: TRBJ2-5
V gene: TRBV5-5
clone size: .
CDR3 protein: CASSLDTSSGETQYF
CDR3 DNA: TGTGCCAGCAGCTTAGATACTAGTTCTGGAGAGACCCAGTACTTC

CDR3 length: 10
D gene: .
J gene: TRBJ2-1
V gene: TRBV19
clone size: once
CDR3 protein: CATLADEQFF
CDR3 DNA: TGTGCCACCTTAGCGGATGAGCAGTTCTTC

CDR3 length: 15
D gene: .
J gene: TRBJ2-7
V gene: TRBV5-4
clone size: .
CDR3 protein: CASSTGTSSTYEQYF
CDR3 DNA: TGTGCCAGCAGCACTGGGACATCGAGCACCTACGAGCAGTACTTC

CDR3 length: 13
D gene: .
J gene: TRBJ1-1
V gene: TRBV18
clone size: once
CDR3 protein: CASSPGSRTEAFF
CDR3 DNA: TGTGCCAGCTCACCGGGGTCGAGGACTGAAGCTTTCTTT

CDR3 length: 12
D gene: .
J gene: TRBJ2-7
V gene: TRBV6-5
clone size: .
CDR3 protein: CASRRSPYEQYF
CDR3 DNA: TGTGCCAGCAGACGTTCTCCCTACGAGCAGTACTTC

CDR3 length: 14
D gene: .
J gene: TRBJ1-3
V gene: TRBV30
clone size: .
CDR3 protein: CAWSHGGAGNTIYF
CDR3 DNA: TGTGCCTGGAGCCACGGGGGGGCTGGAAACACCATATATTTT

CDR3 length: 13
D gene: .
J gene: TRBJ1-5
V gene: TRBV6-6
clone size: .
CDR3 protein: CASAEDPRGPQHF
CDR3 DNA: TGTGCCAGCGCCGAGGACCCACGAGGGCCCCAGCATTTT

CDR3 length: 15
D gene: TRBD1
J gene: TRBJ1-5
V gene: TRBV28
clone size: .
CDR3 protein: CASSLGQGAGQPQHF
CDR3 DNA: TGTGCCAGCAGTTTGGGTCAGGGGGCAGGGCAGCCCCAGCATTTT

CDR3 length: 14
D gene: .
J gene: TRBJ2-7
V gene: TRBV9
clone size: .
CDR3 protein: CASSVDSGSYEQYF
CDR3 DNA: TGTGCCAGCAGCGTAGACAGCGGCTCCTACGAGCAGTACTTC

CDR3 length: 14
D gene: TRBD1
J gene: TRBJ1-4
V gene: TRBV9
clone size: once
CDR3 protein: CASSVAQGSEKLFF
CDR3 DNA: TGTGCCAGCAGCGTAGCACAGGGGAGTGAAAAACTGTTTTTT

CDR3 length: 18
D gene: .
J gene: TRBJ1-3
V gene: TRBV25-1
clone size: .
CDR3 protein: CARPGTPEMKFAGNTIYF
CDR3 DNA: TGTGCCCGACCAGGGACTCCAGAAATGAAGTTCGCTGGAAACACCATATATTTT

CDR3 length: 13
D gene: .
J gene: TRBJ1-2
V gene: TRBV5-1
clone size: .
CDR3 protein: CASRDTEYYGYTF
CDR3 DNA: TGCGCCAGCCGGGACACGGAATACTATGGCTACACCTTC

CDR3 length: 16
D gene: TRBD1
J gene: TRBJ2-5
V gene: TRBV7-9
clone size: .
CDR3 protein: CASSLAGTGKKETQYF
CDR3 DNA: TGTGCCAGCAGCTTAGCGGGGACAGGGAAAAAAGAGACCCAGTACTTC

CDR3 length: 15
D gene: TRBD1
J gene: TRBJ2-5
V gene: TRBV5-6
clone size: once
CDR3 protein: CASSLETRGRETQYF
CDR3 DNA: TGTGCCAGCAGCTTGGAGACCAGGGGGCGAGAGACCCAGTACTTC

CDR3 length: 12
D gene: .
J gene: TRBJ2-2
V gene: TRBV2
clone size: .
CDR3 protein: CASSQGTGELFF
CDR3 DNA: TGTGCCAGCAGTCAGGGCACCGGGGAGCTGTTTTTT

CDR3 length: 15
D gene: .
J gene: TRBJ2-5
V gene: TRBV6-6
clone size: .
CDR3 protein: CASSGLQGRKETQYF
CDR3 DNA: TGTGCCAGCAGTGGACTCCAGGGGAGAAAAGAGACCCAGTACTTC

CDR3 length: 15
D gene: TRBD1
J gene: TRBJ1-2
V gene: TRBV19
clone size: .
CDR3 protein: CASSPRDREDYGYTF
CDR3 DNA: TGTGCCAGTAGTCCCAGGGACAGGGAGGACTATGGCTACACCTTC

CDR3 length: 14
D gene: .
J gene: TRBJ1-1
V gene: TRBV15
clone size: .
CDR3 protein: CATSSGAGITEAFF
CDR3 DNA: TGTGCCACCAGCAGTGGGGCTGGAATCACTGAAGCTTTCTTT

CDR3 length: 13
D gene: .
J gene: TRBJ2-7
V gene: TRBV6-5
clone size: .
CDR3 protein: CASSTGPSYEQYF
CDR3 DNA: TGTGCCAGCAGTACAGGGCCCTCCTACGAGCAGTACTTC

CDR3 length: 15
D gene: TRBD2
J gene: TRBJ2-1
V gene: TRBV7-2
clone size: .
CDR3 protein: CASSISGNSYNEQFF
CDR3 DNA: TGTGCCAGCAGCATTAGCGGGAACTCCTACAATGAGCAGTTCTTC

CDR3 length: 16
D gene: TRBD2
J gene: TRBJ2-7
V gene: TRBV18
clone size: .
CDR3 protein: CASSPRERGRSYEQYF
CDR3 DNA: TGTGCCAGCTCACCCCGGGAGCGGGGTCGGTCCTACGAGCAGTACTTC

CDR3 length: 13
D gene: .
J gene: TRBJ1-1
V gene: TRBV5-1
clone size: .
CDR3 protein: CASSLFPNAEAFF
CDR3 DNA: TGCGCCAGCAGCTTGTTCCCCAACGCTGAAGCTTTCTTT

CDR3 length: 17
D gene: .
J gene: TRBJ2-1
V gene: TRBV30
clone size: few
CDR3 protein: CAWSVKLGGGLYNEQFF
CDR3 DNA: TGTGCCTGGAGTGTAAAATTAGGGGGAGGGCTTTACAATGAGCAGTTCTTC

CDR3 length: 15
D gene: .
J gene: TRBJ1-1
V gene: TRBV4-1
clone size: .
CDR3 protein: CASSQETLGDTEAFF
CDR3 DNA: TGCGCCAGCAGCCAAGAAACCCTCGGGGACACTGAAGCTTTCTTT

CDR3 length: 13
D gene: .
J gene: TRBJ1-1
V gene: TRBV7-2
clone size: .
CDR3 protein: CASRGRLDTEAFF
CDR3 DNA: TGTGCCAGCAGGGGACGGCTAGACACTGAAGCTTTCTTT

CDR3 length: 17
D gene: .
J gene: TRBJ1-1
V gene: TRBV15
clone size: .
CDR3 protein: CATSRGYNAGLNTEAFF
CDR3 DNA: TGTGCCACCAGCAGAGGATATAATGCGGGGCTGAACACTGAAGCTTTCTTT

CDR3 length: 16
D gene: .
J gene: TRBJ2-1
V gene: TRBV5-5
clone size: .
CDR3 protein: CASSSSQVQENNEQFF
CDR3 DNA: TGTGCCAGCAGCTCAAGTCAGGTGCAGGAGAACAATGAGCAGTTCTTC

CDR3 length: 14
D gene: TRBD2
J gene: TRBJ2-7
V gene: TRBV5-1
clone size: .
CDR3 protein: CASSPLTSSDEQYF
CDR3 DNA: TGCGCCAGCAGCCCCCTGACTAGCAGCGACGAGCAGTACTTC

CDR3 length: 16
D gene: .
J gene: TRBJ1-4
V gene: TRBV6-6
clone size: .
CDR3 protein: CASSYPGSTTNEKLFF
CDR3 DNA: TGTGCCAGCAGTTACCCCGGGTCCACAACTAATGAAAAACTGTTTTTT

CDR3 length: 15
D gene: TRBD1
J gene: TRBJ1-5
V gene: TRBV7-9
clone size: .
CDR3 protein: CASSDGDRGAQPQHF
CDR3 DNA: TGTGCCAGCAGCGACGGGGACAGGGGGGCTCAGCCCCAGCATTTT

CDR3 length: 15
D gene: .
J gene: TRBJ1-4
V gene: TRBV5-1
clone size: .
CDR3 protein: CASSSGITTNEKLFF
CDR3 DNA: TGCGCCAGCAGCTCCGGGATAACAACTAATGAAAAACTGTTTTTT

CDR3 length: 17
D gene: .
J gene: TRBJ1-1
V gene: TRBV11-2
clone size: .
CDR3 protein: CASTPGLQGRVNTEAFF
CDR3 DNA: TGTGCCAGCACCCCTGGGCTCCAGGGGAGGGTGAACACTGAAGCTTTCTTT

CDR3 length: 15
D gene: .
J gene: TRBJ1-2
V gene: TRBV7-2
clone size: few
CDR3 protein: CASSLYGQGRGGYTF
CDR3 DNA: TGTGCCAGCAGCTTGTATGGTCAGGGTAGGGGTGGCTACACCTTC